These T cell receptor beta chains were read from a single sample in a study of CD8+ T cells in alopecia areata. Profiled with immunoSEQ multiplex PCR; TCRdb holds only in-frame clones, not every one. The profile shows around 120,000 clones, about three fifths of them singletons. The starting material was CD8+ T cells sorted from blood, obtained at week 4, from a patient treated with tofacitinib. Every receptor here comes from a human donor with alopecia areata. CDR3s include the opening cysteine and the closing phenylalanine or tryptophan. A D gene is named only where the DNA matches it firmly. Clone sizes are given selectively: once, few, many, or a class where the clone is expanded.

d_call: NA; j_call: TRBJ2-3; v_call: TRBV5-6; clone_size: NA; cdr3_aa: CASSYSTGDTQYF; cdr3_nt: TGTGCCAGCAGTTACTCGACCGGGGATACGCAGTATTTT
d_call: NA; j_call: TRBJ2-7; v_call: TRBV2; clone_size: NA; cdr3_aa: CASSADPGTLSYEQYF; cdr3_nt: TGTGCCAGCAGTGCCGACCCCGGGACACTATCCTACGAGCAGTACTTC
d_call: TRBD1; j_call: TRBJ2-1; v_call: TRBV9; clone_size: NA; cdr3_aa: CASSVGQGVYNEQFF; cdr3_nt: TGTGCCAGCAGCGTAGGTCAGGGGGTCTACAATGAGCAGTTCTTC
d_call: NA; j_call: TRBJ1-1; v_call: TRBV29-1; clone_size: few; cdr3_aa: CSVEVGRDTEAFF; cdr3_nt: TGCAGCGTTGAAGTGGGGCGCGACACTGAAGCTTTCTTT
d_call: NA; j_call: TRBJ2-7; v_call: TRBV7-7; clone_size: NA; cdr3_aa: CASSPGEGREQYF; cdr3_nt: TGTGCTAGCAGCCCCGGTGAGGGACGGGAGCAGTACTTC
d_call: NA; j_call: TRBJ1-2; v_call: TRBV30; clone_size: NA; cdr3_aa: CAWKGVHGYTF; cdr3_nt: TGTGCCTGGAAAGGGGTTCATGGCTACACCTTC
d_call: TRBD2; j_call: TRBJ2-7; v_call: TRBV13; clone_size: many; cdr3_aa: CASSLGPGGSGGTYEQYF; cdr3_nt: TGTGCCAGCAGCTTAGGCCCCGGAGGTAGCGGGGGAACCTACGAGCAGTACTTC
d_call: TRBD1; j_call: TRBJ2-1; v_call: TRBV29-1; clone_size: NA; cdr3_aa: CSVRRTGTYNEQFF; cdr3_nt: TGCAGCGTGCGGAGGACAGGGACCTACAATGAGCAGTTCTTC
d_call: NA; j_call: TRBJ2-3; v_call: TRBV30; clone_size: NA; cdr3_aa: CAHNRGADTQYF; cdr3_nt: TGTGCCCACAATAGGGGGGCAGATACGCAGTATTTT
d_call: TRBD1; j_call: TRBJ1-2; v_call: TRBV5-6; clone_size: NA; cdr3_aa: CASSLVRGQGAFGYTF; cdr3_nt: TGTGCCAGCAGCTTGGTCCGTGGACAGGGGGCGTTTGGCTACACCTTC
d_call: NA; j_call: TRBJ2-2; v_call: TRBV29-1; clone_size: NA; cdr3_aa: CSADRGANTGELFF; cdr3_nt: TGCAGCGCGGACCGGGGGGCTAACACCGGGGAGCTGTTTTTT
d_call: NA; j_call: TRBJ2-3; v_call: TRBV2; clone_size: NA; cdr3_aa: CASRTQTRTSTDTQYF; cdr3_nt: TGTGCCAGCAGGACCCAGACTAGAACTAGCACAGATACGCAGTATTTT
d_call: NA; j_call: TRBJ2-7; v_call: TRBV4-1; clone_size: NA; cdr3_aa: CASSHTTGDSEQYF; cdr3_nt: TGCGCCAGCAGCCACACGACAGGAGATAGCGAGCAGTACTTC
d_call: NA; j_call: TRBJ2-1; v_call: TRBV29-1; clone_size: few; cdr3_aa: CSATARYRNEQFF; cdr3_nt: TGCAGCGCGACAGCCAGATACCGTAATGAGCAGTTCTTC
d_call: NA; j_call: TRBJ2-7; v_call: TRBV18; clone_size: NA; cdr3_aa: CASSPGDEQYF; cdr3_nt: TGTGCCAGCTCACCTGGGGACGAGCAGTACTTC
d_call: TRBD1; j_call: TRBJ1-5; v_call: TRBV29-1; clone_size: few; cdr3_aa: CSVGETGTNQPQHF; cdr3_nt: TGCAGCGTTGGGGAGACAGGGACCAATCAGCCCCAGCATTTT
d_call: NA; j_call: TRBJ1-5; v_call: TRBV29-1; clone_size: few; cdr3_aa: CLGGDQPQHF; cdr3_nt: TGCCTCGGGGGGGATCAGCCCCAGCATTTT
d_call: TRBD1; j_call: TRBJ2-1; v_call: TRBV6-5; clone_size: NA; cdr3_aa: CASSPTGVNNEQFF; cdr3_nt: TGTGCCAGCAGTCCGACAGGGGTTAACAATGAGCAGTTCTTC
d_call: NA; j_call: TRBJ2-1; v_call: TRBV30; clone_size: NA; cdr3_aa: CAWNRDQTVNEQFF; cdr3_nt: TGTGCCTGGAACCGGGACCAGACTGTCAATGAGCAGTTCTTC
d_call: NA; j_call: TRBJ2-7; v_call: TRBV29-1; clone_size: NA; cdr3_aa: CSVEDNSYEQYF; cdr3_nt: TGCAGCGTTGAAGACAACTCCTACGAGCAGTACTTC
d_call: TRBD1; j_call: TRBJ1-2; v_call: TRBV30; clone_size: NA; cdr3_aa: CASPATGSGGYTF; cdr3_nt: TGTGCCTCTCCAGCGACAGGGTCGGGTGGCTACACCTTC
d_call: NA; j_call: TRBJ2-4; v_call: TRBV29-1; clone_size: NA; cdr3_aa: CSVLPQHTQNIQYF; cdr3_nt: TGCAGCGTTCTTCCCCAGCACACACAAAACATTCAGTACTTC
d_call: NA; j_call: TRBJ1-4; v_call: TRBV27; clone_size: few; cdr3_aa: CASSFGMPDAEKLFF; cdr3_nt: TGTGCCAGCAGTTTCGGTATGCCCGACGCGGAAAAACTGTTTTTT
d_call: NA; j_call: TRBJ2-1; v_call: TRBV20-1; clone_size: NA; cdr3_aa: CSAKDNEQFF; cdr3_nt: TGCAGTGCAAAAGACAATGAGCAGTTCTTC
d_call: NA; j_call: TRBJ2-3; v_call: TRBV30; clone_size: NA; cdr3_aa: CAWSDEYTQYF; cdr3_nt: TGTGCCTGGAGTGATGAGTATACGCAGTATTTT
d_call: NA; j_call: TRBJ1-2; v_call: TRBV7-2; clone_size: NA; cdr3_aa: CASSLGAGSQAKGGYTF; cdr3_nt: TGTGCCAGCAGCTTAGGGGCAGGGTCCCAGGCTAAGGGGGGCTACACCTTC
d_call: NA; j_call: TRBJ2-7; v_call: TRBV28; clone_size: NA; cdr3_aa: CASNNREDYEQYF; cdr3_nt: TGTGCCAGCAATAACAGGGAAGACTACGAGCAGTACTTC
d_call: NA; j_call: TRBJ2-7; v_call: TRBV11-2; clone_size: NA; cdr3_aa: CASSSGAPYEQYF; cdr3_nt: TGTGCCAGCAGTTCGGGGGCGCCCTACGAGCAGTACTTC
d_call: TRBD1; j_call: TRBJ2-2; v_call: TRBV29-1; clone_size: NA; cdr3_aa: CSVGQGVYTGELFF; cdr3_nt: TGCAGCGTTGGGCAGGGGGTTTACACCGGGGAGCTGTTTTTT
d_call: NA; j_call: TRBJ1-5; v_call: TRBV12-5; clone_size: NA; cdr3_aa: CASGSDPGQPQHF; cdr3_nt: TGTGCTAGTGGTTCCGACCCTGGTCAGCCCCAGCATTTT
d_call: NA; j_call: TRBJ2-5; v_call: TRBV7-9; clone_size: NA; cdr3_aa: CASSLVNFRHETQYF; cdr3_nt: TGTGCCAGCAGCTTAGTGAACTTCAGGCACGAGACCCAGTACTTC
d_call: NA; j_call: TRBJ1-2; v_call: TRBV30; clone_size: NA; cdr3_aa: CAWSVLLDGYTF; cdr3_nt: TGTGCCTGGAGTGTATTGCTCGATGGCTACACCTTC
d_call: TRBD2; j_call: TRBJ2-3; v_call: TRBV7-9; clone_size: NA; cdr3_aa: CASSRLAGAYTDTQYF; cdr3_nt: TGTGCCAGCAGCCGCCTAGCGGGGGCCTACACAGATACGCAGTATTTT
d_call: NA; j_call: TRBJ1-2; v_call: TRBV23-1; clone_size: few; cdr3_aa: CASSQSWSRGYGYTF; cdr3_nt: TGCGCCAGCAGTCAATCGTGGAGTAGGGGCTATGGCTACACCTTC
d_call: NA; j_call: TRBJ2-4; v_call: TRBV5-6; clone_size: NA; cdr3_aa: CASSLEGLDIQYF; cdr3_nt: TGTGCCAGCAGCTTGGAGGGGCTAGACATTCAGTACTTC
d_call: NA; j_call: TRBJ1-1; v_call: TRBV19; clone_size: NA; cdr3_aa: CASSERRVTNTEAFF; cdr3_nt: TGTGCCAGTAGCGAGAGGAGGGTTACGAACACTGAAGCTTTCTTT
d_call: NA; j_call: TRBJ1-6; v_call: TRBV2; clone_size: NA; cdr3_aa: CASSESAYYNSPLHF; cdr3_nt: TGTGCCAGCAGTGAATCCGCCTACTATAATTCACCCCTCCACTTT
d_call: NA; j_call: TRBJ2-1; v_call: TRBV29-1; clone_size: few; cdr3_aa: CSAPARVDEQFF; cdr3_nt: TGCAGCGCCCCAGCCAGGGTCGATGAGCAGTTCTTC
d_call: NA; j_call: TRBJ2-1; v_call: TRBV7-3; clone_size: NA; cdr3_aa: CASSLLQYNEQFF; cdr3_nt: TGTGCCAGCAGCTTATTGCAGTACAATGAGCAGTTCTTC
d_call: NA; j_call: TRBJ1-5; v_call: TRBV14; clone_size: NA; cdr3_aa: CASSMGNQPQHF; cdr3_nt: TGTGCCAGCAGCATGGGAAATCAGCCCCAGCATTTT
d_call: TRBD2; j_call: TRBJ2-1; v_call: TRBV5-6; clone_size: NA; cdr3_aa: CASSLTSGGEQFF; cdr3_nt: TGTGCCAGCAGCTTAACTAGCGGGGGTGAGCAGTTCTTC
d_call: NA; j_call: TRBJ2-5; v_call: TRBV30; clone_size: NA; cdr3_aa: CASQMTQETQYF; cdr3_nt: TGTGCCTCCCAGATGACCCAAGAGACCCAGTACTTC